One and the same sample provided the 31 T cell receptor beta chains below, sequenced in a study of T cells expressing NK-cell markers. After re-calling the 5' RACE reads, TCRdb lists one entry per CDR3 protein, DNA absent. This sample's table has fewer than 400,000 distinct CDR3 sequences. The specimen was blood T cells: a sorted CD56 or NKG2C T cell subset, CD4+ or CD8+ T cells, or bulk PBMC T cells (not recorded which). The receptors were gathered from a man aged 18-70 years in good health.

V gene TRBV6-1 combines with J gene TRBJ2-2; TCRdb proposes TRBD1, but this gene call is untestable without DNA. Germline-derived CDR1 and CDR2 are MNHNS and SASEGT. This CDR3 is built from 18 residues. The CDR3 loop is CASSEAPVPGAYGGELFF.

The rearrangement uses TRBV4-2 and TRBJ1-6; TCRdb gives TRBD1 as the D gene, but with no DNA this cannot be confirmed. Germline assignment: CDR1 LGHNA and CDR2 YNFKEQ. The length of the CDR3 is 13 residues. The CDR3: CASSQAGQEPLHF.

The chain uses TRBV18 and TRBJ2-3. Germline CDR1 KGHSH, CDR2 LQKENI. CDR3 length equals 12 residues. CDR3 loop: CASSQSTDTQYF.

The chain joins TRBV28 to TRBJ1-5. CDR3 length: 14 residues. In germline, CDR1 is MDHEN, CDR2 SYDVKM. CDR3 loop: CASKVLSRNQPQHF.

The J gene is TRBJ2-4, the V gene TRBV6-5; TCRdb returns TRBD1, unconfirmable since there is no DNA. This CDR3 contains 14 residues. Germline V lookup: CDR1 MNHEY, CDR2 SVGAGI. CDR3 sequence reads: CASSSRGVGNIQYF.

The rearrangement joins TRBV12-3 or TRBV12-4 to TRBJ2-3; TCRdb's assignment of TRBD1 cannot be checked, as there is no DNA. This CDR3 is built from 15 residues. The chain's CDR3 is CASSLSSVGTDTQYF.

This chain joins TRBV12-3 or TRBV12-4 and TRBJ1-2; TCRdb's D gene call, TRBD1, goes unchecked for lack of DNA. This CDR3 is built from 14 residues. The chain's CDR3 is CASSLGWTGVGYTF.

The rearrangement uses TRBV6-1 and TRBJ2-2; without DNA, the TCRdb call of TRBD1 cannot be checked. The CDR3 length is 15 residues. Germline CDR1 is MNHNS and CDR2 is SASEGT. CDR3 sequence reads: CASTNAGGAAGELFF.

The V call is TRBV6-1, the J call TRBJ2-6; the TRBD1 assignment by TCRdb is unverifiable without DNA. Germline V gene data show CDR1 as MNHNS and CDR2 as SASEGT. The CDR3 is 15 amino acids. CDR3: CASILGGAGANVLTF.

The V call is TRBV20-1, the J call TRBJ1-5; absent DNA, TCRdb's TRBD1 call cannot be checked. The germline CDR1 and CDR2 sequences are DFQATT and SNEGSKA (reference sequence). This CDR3 contains 13 residues. The CDR3 sequence is CSARDRGVQPQHF.

The chain uses TRBV7-6 and TRBJ2-3; absent DNA, TCRdb's TRBD1 call cannot be checked. The CDR3 is 17 amino acids. From germline, CDR1 is SGHVS and CDR2 FNYEAQ. The CDR3 loop is CASSLGSGGAPTDTQYF.

V is TRBV15 and J is TRBJ2-5; the D call of TRBD1 rests on TCRdb alone, since no DNA is present to check it. CDR3 length: 16 residues. Germline V lookup: CDR1 LNHNV, CDR2 YYDKDF (reference sequence). The CDR3 loop is CATSRDKGRGQETQYF.

V gene TRBV12-3 or TRBV12-4 combines with J gene TRBJ1-2. The CDR3 runs to 13 residues. The CDR3 loop reads CASSGRDFYGYTF.

CDR3 loop: CSAYRGQANTEAFF. The rearrangement uses TRBV20-1 and TRBJ1-1; TCRdb names TRBD1, which stays unverified in the absence of DNA. The CDR3 contains 14 residues. The V gene's germline CDR1 is DFQATT and CDR2 SNEGSKA (reference sequence).

The chain joins TRBV6-1 to TRBJ2-1; TCRdb selects TRBD2, and the lack of DNA leaves this call unchecked. Germline CDR1 and CDR2: MNHNS and SASEGT. This CDR3 region has 13 residues. The CDR3 spells CASRWAPNYEQFF.

The J gene is TRBJ2-4, the V gene TRBV28. The CDR3 has 15 residues. Germline V gene lookup returns CDR1 MDHEN and CDR2 SYDVKM. CDR3 residues: CASSHGLGAKNIQYF. Complete variable domain (other parts from reference TRBV28 and TRBJ2-4): DVKVTQSSRYLVKRTGEKVFLECVQDMDHENMFWYRQDPGLGLRLIYFSYDVKMKEKGDIPEGYSVSREKKERFSLILESASTNQTSMYLCASSHGLGAKNIQYFGAGTRLSVL.

This chain connects TRBV20-1 to TRBJ1-1; there is no DNA to check the TCRdb D call of TRBD1. From germline, CDR1 is DFQATT and CDR2 SNEGSKA (reference sequence). CDR3 size: 15 residues. CDR3 residues: CSARALGQGGIEAFF.

Here the CDR3 reads CASSAGTGVEKLFF. The rearrangement joins TRBV25-1 to TRBJ1-4; TCRdb picks TRBD1, but there is no DNA to check that call. This CDR3 has 14 residues. Germline V gene sequence: CDR1 MGHDK, CDR2 SYGVNS.

The chain couples TRBV6-1 to TRBJ2-7; TCRdb outputs TRBD1, but without DNA this stays unchecked. The CDR3 contains 14 residues. Germline V CDR1 and CDR2: MNHNS, SASEGT. CDR3 region: CASRRGAGSYEQYF.

This chain links TRBV12-3 or TRBV12-4 with TRBJ2-7; as DNA is missing, the TRBD2 call by TCRdb cannot be tested. This CDR3 comprises 15 residues. The CDR3: CASSLQGRVPYEQYF.

The chain has TRBV2 and TRBJ2-5; checking the TCRdb D call of TRBD1 is not possible without DNA. The V gene's germline CDR1 is SNHLY and CDR2 FYNNEI. This CDR3 comprises 15 residues. CDR3 amino acids: CASSPDRVVGSTQYF.

This CDR3 reads CASSHWEGGPKDTQYF. V is TRBV7-4 and J is TRBJ2-3; TCRdb names TRBD1, which stays unverified in the absence of DNA. The CDR3 contains 16 residues. Germline CDR1 reads SGHVT; CDR2 reads SQSDAQ.

The J gene is TRBJ2-1, the V gene TRBV7-9; TCRdb's D call, TRBD1, is unchecked because there is no DNA. The CDR3 has 17 amino acids. Germline-derived CDR1 and CDR2 are SEHNR and FQNEAQ (reference sequence). The CDR3 is CASVSLFWGSGYNEQFF.

The V call is TRBV2, the J call TRBJ1-2. CDR1 and CDR2 (germline): SNHLY, FYNNEI. This CDR3 has 11 residues. CDR3 sequence reads: CASSEVFPYTF.

This chain links TRBV2 with TRBJ1-4; the D call from TCRdb, TRBD1, cannot be confirmed without DNA. The CDR3 sequence is 14 residues long. Germline CDR1 reads SNHLY; CDR2 reads FYNNEI. CDR3 region: CASSEVQGRGKLFF.

The gene calls are TRBV7-9 and TRBJ2-7; the TCRdb call, TRBD1, lacks DNA for checking. Germline CDR1 reads SEHNR; CDR2 reads FQNEAQ (reference sequence). CDR3 size: 15 residues. CDR3 sequence: CASSRAQGGAGEQYF.

The chain is built from TRBV20-1 and TRBJ2-5. Germline V lookup: CDR1 DFQATT, CDR2 SNEGSKA (reference sequence). This CDR3 region has 12 residues. CDR3 loop: CSAGQIGETQYF.

This rearrangement joins TRBV5-1 to TRBJ2-2; the D call from TCRdb, TRBD2, cannot be confirmed without DNA. Germline-derived CDR1 and CDR2 are SGHRS and YFSETQ. The length of the CDR3 is 17 residues. CDR3 region: CASSLGLAFANTGELFF. Supplemented by reference TRBV5-1 and TRBJ2-2, the full variable domain reads KAGVTQTPRYLIKTRGQQVTLSCSPISGHRSVSWYQQTPGQGLQFLFEYFSETQRNKGNFPGRFSGRQFSNSRSEMNVSTLELGDSALYLCASSLGLAFANTGELFFGEGSRLTVL.

V gene TRBV19 combines with J gene TRBJ1-5. CDR1 and CDR2 (germline): LNHDA, SQIVND (reference sequence). This CDR3 spans 14 amino acids. CDR3 amino acids: CASSVTVINQPQHF.

The J gene is TRBJ2-5, the V gene TRBV7-3. In germline, CDR1 is SGHTA, CDR2 FQGTGA. CDR3 length: 14 residues. CDR3 amino acids: CASSLTHVDGTQYF.

J is TRBJ2-1 and V is TRBV6-1. This CDR3 comprises 11 residues. Looked up from germline, CDR1 is MNHNS and CDR2 is SASEGT. The CDR3 sequence: CASSLGSQQFF.